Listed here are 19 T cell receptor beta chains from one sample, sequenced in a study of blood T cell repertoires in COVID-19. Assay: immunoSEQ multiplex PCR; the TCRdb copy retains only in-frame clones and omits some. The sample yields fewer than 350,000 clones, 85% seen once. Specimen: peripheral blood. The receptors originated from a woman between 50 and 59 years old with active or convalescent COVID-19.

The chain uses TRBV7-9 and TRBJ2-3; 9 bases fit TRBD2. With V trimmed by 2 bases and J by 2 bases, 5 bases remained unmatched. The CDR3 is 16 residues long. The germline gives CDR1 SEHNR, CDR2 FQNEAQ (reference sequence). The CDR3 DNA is TGTGCCAGCAGCTTACGGCCTAGCGGGACCACAGATACGCAGTATTTT. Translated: CASSLRPSGTTDTQYF.

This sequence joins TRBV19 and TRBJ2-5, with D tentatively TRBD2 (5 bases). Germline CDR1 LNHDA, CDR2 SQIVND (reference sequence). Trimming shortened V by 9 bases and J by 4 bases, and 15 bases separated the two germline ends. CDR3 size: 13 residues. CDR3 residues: CASGMRVGETQYF. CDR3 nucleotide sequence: TGTGCCAGCGGGATGAGAGTAGGAGAGACCCAGTACTTC.

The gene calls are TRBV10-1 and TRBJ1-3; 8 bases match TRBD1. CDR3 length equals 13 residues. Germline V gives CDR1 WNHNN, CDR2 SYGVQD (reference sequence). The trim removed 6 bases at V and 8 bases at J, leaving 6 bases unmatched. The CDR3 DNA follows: TGCGCCAGCAGCCCGACAGGGGCCCACACCATATATTTT. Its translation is CASSPTGAHTIYF.

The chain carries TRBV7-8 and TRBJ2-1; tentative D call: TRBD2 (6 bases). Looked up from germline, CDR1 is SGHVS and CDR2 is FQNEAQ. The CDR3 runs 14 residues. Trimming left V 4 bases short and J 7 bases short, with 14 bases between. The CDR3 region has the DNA TGTGCCAGCAGCTCGCGACTAGTTGGTAATGAGCAGTTCTTC. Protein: CASSSRLVGNEQFF. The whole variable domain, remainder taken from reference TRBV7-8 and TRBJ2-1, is GAGVSQSPRYKVAKRGQDVALRCDPISGHVSLFWYQQALGQGPEFLTYFQNEAQLDKSGLPSDRFFAERPEGSVSTLKIQRTQQEDSAVYLCASSSRLVGNEQFFGPGTRLTVL.

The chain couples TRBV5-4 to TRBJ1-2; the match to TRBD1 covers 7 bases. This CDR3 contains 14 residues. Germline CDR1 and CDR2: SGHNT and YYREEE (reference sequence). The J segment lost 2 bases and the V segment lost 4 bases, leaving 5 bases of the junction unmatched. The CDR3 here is CASSQTGNNYGYTF. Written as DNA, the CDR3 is TGTGCCAGCAGCCAGACAGGGAACAACTATGGCTACACCTTC.

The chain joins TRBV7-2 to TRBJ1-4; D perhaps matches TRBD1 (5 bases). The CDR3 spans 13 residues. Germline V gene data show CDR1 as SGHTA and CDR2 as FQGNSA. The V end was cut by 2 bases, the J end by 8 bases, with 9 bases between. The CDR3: CASSLQGLEKLFF. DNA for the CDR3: TGTGCCAGCAGCTTACAGGGTTTAGAAAAACTGTTTTTT.

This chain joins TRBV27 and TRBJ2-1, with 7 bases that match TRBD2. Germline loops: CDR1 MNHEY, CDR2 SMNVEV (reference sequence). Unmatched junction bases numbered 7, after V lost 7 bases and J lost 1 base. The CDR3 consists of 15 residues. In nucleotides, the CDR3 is TGTGCCAGCAACCCAAGAGCGGGATCCTACAATGAGCAGTTCTTC. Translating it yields CASNPRAGSYNEQFF.

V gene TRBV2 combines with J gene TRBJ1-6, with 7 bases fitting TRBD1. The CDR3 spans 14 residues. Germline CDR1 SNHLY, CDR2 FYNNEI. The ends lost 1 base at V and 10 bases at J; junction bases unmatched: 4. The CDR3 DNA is TGTGCCAGCAGTGAAGAGGGGGCCGGGTCACCCCTCCACTTT. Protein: CASSEEGAGSPLHF.

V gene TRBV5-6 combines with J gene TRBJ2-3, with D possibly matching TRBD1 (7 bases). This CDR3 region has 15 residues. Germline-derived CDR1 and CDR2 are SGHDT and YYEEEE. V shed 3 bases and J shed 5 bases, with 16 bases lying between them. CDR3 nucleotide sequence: TGTGCCAGCAGCTGGAGGGGGCCAGGGGAAGATACGCAGTATTTT. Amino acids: CASSWRGPGEDTQYF.

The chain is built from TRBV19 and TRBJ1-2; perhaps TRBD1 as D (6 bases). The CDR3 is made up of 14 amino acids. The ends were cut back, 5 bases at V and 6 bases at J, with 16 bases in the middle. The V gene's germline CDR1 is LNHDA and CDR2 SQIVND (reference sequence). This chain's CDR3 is CASSPNRVSHGYTF. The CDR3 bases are TGTGCCAGTAGTCCCAACAGGGTTAGCCATGGCTACACCTTC.

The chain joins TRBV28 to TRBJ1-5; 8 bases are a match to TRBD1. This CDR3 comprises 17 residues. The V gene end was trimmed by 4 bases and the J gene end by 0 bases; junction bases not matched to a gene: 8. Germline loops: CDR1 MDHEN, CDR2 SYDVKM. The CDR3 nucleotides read TGTGCCAGCAGTTCCGACAGGGGACCCTATAGCAATCAGCCCCAGCATTTT. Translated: CASSSDRGPYSNQPQHF.

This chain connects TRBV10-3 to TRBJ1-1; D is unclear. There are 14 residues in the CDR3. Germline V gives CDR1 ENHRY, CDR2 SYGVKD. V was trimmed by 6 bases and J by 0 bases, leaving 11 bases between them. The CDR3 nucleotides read TGTGCCATCAGCGAATTAGACATGAACACTGAAGCTTTCTTT. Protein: CAISELDMNTEAFF.

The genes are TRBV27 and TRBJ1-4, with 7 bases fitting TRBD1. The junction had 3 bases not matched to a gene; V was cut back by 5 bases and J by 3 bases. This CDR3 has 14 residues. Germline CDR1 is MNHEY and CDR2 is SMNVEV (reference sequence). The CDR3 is CASSETGANEKLFF. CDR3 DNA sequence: TGTGCCAGCAGTGAAACAGGGGCTAATGAAAAACTGTTTTTT. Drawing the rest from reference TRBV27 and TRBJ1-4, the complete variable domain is EAQVTQNPRYLITVTGKKLTVTCSQNMNHEYMSWYRQDPGLGLRQIYYSMNVEVTDKGDVPEGYKVSRKEKRNFPLILESPSPNQTSLYFCASSETGANEKLFFGSGTQLSVL.

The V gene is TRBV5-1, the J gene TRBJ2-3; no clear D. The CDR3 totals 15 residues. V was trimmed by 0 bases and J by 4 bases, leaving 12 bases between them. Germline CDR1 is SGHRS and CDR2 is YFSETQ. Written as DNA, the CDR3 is TGCGCCAGCAGCTTGGGTGGGCTTATCGCAGATACGCAGTATTTT. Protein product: CASSLGGLIADTQYF. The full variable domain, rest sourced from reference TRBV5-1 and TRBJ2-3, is KAGVTQTPRYLIKTRGQQVTLSCSPISGHRSVSWYQQTPGQGLQFLFEYFSETQRNKGNFPGRFSGRQFSNSRSEMNVSTLELGDSALYLCASSLGGLIADTQYFGPGTRLTVL.

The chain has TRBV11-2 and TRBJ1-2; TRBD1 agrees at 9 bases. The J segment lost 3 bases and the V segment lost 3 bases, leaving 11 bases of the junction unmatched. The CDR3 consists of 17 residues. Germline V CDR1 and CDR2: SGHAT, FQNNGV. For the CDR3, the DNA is TGTGCCAGCAGCTTGGGGGACTGGACAGGGGACCACTATGGCTACACCTTC. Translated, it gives CASSLGDWTGDHYGYTF.

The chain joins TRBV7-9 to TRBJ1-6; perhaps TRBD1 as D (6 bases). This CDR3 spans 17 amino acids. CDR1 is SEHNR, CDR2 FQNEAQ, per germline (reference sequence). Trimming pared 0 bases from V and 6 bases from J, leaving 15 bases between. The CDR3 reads CASSLALRGGSNSPLHF. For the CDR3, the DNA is TGTGCCAGCAGCTTAGCGCTACGGGGGGGCTCTAATTCACCCCTCCACTTT.

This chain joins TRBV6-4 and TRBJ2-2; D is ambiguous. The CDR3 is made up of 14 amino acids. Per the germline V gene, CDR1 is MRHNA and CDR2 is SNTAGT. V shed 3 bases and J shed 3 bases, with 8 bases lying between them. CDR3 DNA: TGTGCCAGCAGTGAGTCCACAGACACCGGGGAGCTGTTTTTT. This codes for CASSESTDTGELFF.

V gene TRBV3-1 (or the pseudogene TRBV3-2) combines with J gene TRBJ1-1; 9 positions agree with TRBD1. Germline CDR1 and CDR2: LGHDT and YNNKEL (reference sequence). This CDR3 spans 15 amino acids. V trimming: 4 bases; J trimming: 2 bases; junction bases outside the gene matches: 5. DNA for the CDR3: TGTGCCAGCAGCCTCCGACAGGGGGTTAACACTGAAGCTTTCTTT. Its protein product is CASSLRQGVNTEAFF.

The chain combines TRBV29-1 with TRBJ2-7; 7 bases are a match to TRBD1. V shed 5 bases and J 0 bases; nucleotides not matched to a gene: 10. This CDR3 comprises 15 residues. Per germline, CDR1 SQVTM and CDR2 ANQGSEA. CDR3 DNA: TGCAGCGTTCGTGTGGACAGGTCGAGCTCCTACGAGCAGTACTTC. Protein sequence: CSVRVDRSSSYEQYF.